This T cell receptor (beta chain) came from a study of cytomegalovirus exposure and HLA in healthy donors. The CDR3 totals 15 residues. CDR1 MDHEN and CDR2 SYDVKM come from the germline V gene. V shed 6 bases, J shed 7 bases, and the junction held 7 bases outside the gene matches. Both 60 Vbeta primers and 13 Jbeta primers went into the PCR. TCRdb keeps only in-frame clones here, not all; method: immunoSEQ multiplex PCR. The sample includes 150,000 to 200,000 clones, 75% to 85% of them seen just once. Sequencing input: PBMCs. The sequence was collected from a girl aged 2-9 years in good health and CMV-seropositive. The gene calls are TRBV28 and TRBJ2-3, with 13 bases identical to TRBD2. CDR3 residues: CASSRTSGGGYTQYF. The CDR3 DNA follows: TGTGCCAGCAGCCGAACTAGCGGGGGGGGATATACGCAGTATTTT.